Shown below are 30 T cell receptor beta chains from a single sample sequenced in a study of tumor and adjacent non-tumor tissue in lung cancer. A modified ARM-PCR protocol with three rounds of nested PCR amplified TCRbeta. Using its own MiXCR run on the multiplex PCR reads, TCRdb lists one record per CDR3 protein. Altogether some 95,000 distinct CDR3 sequences are present, approximately 80% being singletons, with the ten largest covering 30%. RNA was extracted from bulk tissue without any cell sorting. The normal lung tissue was taken more than 3 cm from the tumor edge. Sequencing was done on a sample of distant non-tumor lung tissue. All receptors come from a man aged 55 to 70 with small cell lung cancer.

A few counts support this clonotype. This sequence may be a read error, since a much larger clone differs from it by one base. This chain links TRBV5-4 with TRBJ2-5, with 7 bases identical to TRBD2. Germline V gene lookup returns CDR1 SGHNT and CDR2 YYREEE (reference sequence). After removal of 3 bases from V and 3 bases from J, the junction contained 5 bases not matched to a gene. The length of the CDR3 is 14 residues. The CDR3 bases are TGTGCCAGCAGCTCCGGGGGAGGGGAAGAGACCCAGTACTTC. This translates into CASSSGGGEETQYF. The complete variable domain, with remaining parts taken from reference TRBV5-4 and TRBJ2-5, reads ETGVTQSPTHLIKTRGQQVTLRCSSQSGHNTVSWYQQALGQGPQFIFQYYREEENGRGNFPPRFSGLQFPNYSSELNVNALELDDSALYLCASSSGGGEETQYFGPGTRLLVL.

DNA for the CDR3: TGCGCCAGCAGTCAATCGCCCCAGAGGGCTAGCACAGATACGCAGTATTTT. Amino acid sequence: CASSQSPQRASTDTQYF. The rearrangement uses TRBV23-1 and TRBJ2-3; possibly TRBD2 for D (5 bases). TRBV23-1 is filed as an ORF, its function uncertain. V dropped 0 bases and J dropped 0 bases, with 13 bases sitting between them. This CDR3 comprises 17 residues.

The chain combines TRBV4-2 with TRBJ2-5; D possibly corresponds to TRBD1 (6 bases). Germline CDR1 and CDR2: LGHNA and YNFKEQ. The CDR3 is 14 residues long. CDR3 loop: CTNSQGSREETQYF. CDR3 coding DNA: TGTACCAACAGCCAGGGGAGCAGGGAAGAGACCCAGTACTTC.

As concerns this clonotype: A junction end diverges from the germline sequence, so it may reflect a read error. This CDR3 is CASSKGSGVNVMTF. In DNA form, the CDR3 reads TGTGCCAGCAGCAAGGGATCCGGGGTTAACGTCATGACTTTC. The V call is TRBV11-2, the J call TRBJ2-6, with D possibly TRBD2 on 5 matching bases. Germline V gene sequence: CDR1 SGHAT, CDR2 FQNNGV. The CDR3 runs to 14 residues. Based on the CDR3 plus reference TRBV11-2 and TRBJ2-6, the full variable domain is EAGVAQSPRYKIIEKRQSVAFWCNPISGHATLYWYQQILGQGPKLLIQFQNNGVVDDSQLPKDRFSAERLKGVDSTLKIQPAKLEDSAVYLCASSKGSGVNVMTFGAGSRLTVL.

The table lists this clonotype with a count of one. The genes are TRBV6-5 and TRBJ1-1, with no clear D. This CDR3 has 13 amino acids. Germline V lookup: CDR1 MNHEY, CDR2 SVGAGI. With 9 bases removed from V and 4 bases from J, the gap between germline ends came to 15 bases. CDR3 sequence: CARSPDWRTEAFF. CDR3 DNA sequence: TGTGCCAGGAGCCCAGACTGGCGCACTGAAGCTTTCTTT.

In regard to this clonotype: The junction and the germline gene differ at one end; a read error may be behind it. This rearrangement joins TRBV12-3 or TRBV12-4 to TRBJ1-5; 10 positions agree with TRBD1. The CDR3 extends over 14 amino acids. The CDR3 DNA follows: TGTTCCAGCTACCGACAGGGGGCAGGTCAGCCCCAGCATTTT. Encoded protein: CSSYRQGAGQPQHF.

This chain connects TRBV4-2 to TRBJ1-5; possible D gene TRBD2, 5 bases. The J call is doubtful: the DNA matches TRBJ2-3 better. The CDR3 contains 13 residues. Germline CDR1 reads LGHNA; CDR2 reads YNFKEQ. Here the CDR3 DNA reads TGTGCCAGCAGCCTCTTTAGCGATCAGCCCCAGTATTTT. Translating gives CASSLFSDQPQYF.

About this clonotype: This likely comes from a read error, as the CDR3 has no conserved phenylalanine or tryptophan at its end. The chain employs TRBV20-1 and TRBJ2-5, with a possible D match to TRBD1 (6 bases). The V end lost 4 bases, the J end lost 5 bases, and 14 bases lay between the germline ends. This CDR3 is 13 amino acids long. Germline values: CDR1 DFQATT, CDR2 SNEGSKA (reference sequence). DNA of the CDR3: TGCAGTGCTATAAAGACAGGTCCGGAGACCCAGTACCTC. This gives the protein CSAIKTGPETQYL.

The chain couples TRBV29-1 to TRBJ1-2, with 8 bases matching TRBD1. J lost 7 bases, V lost 0 bases, and 10 bases had no gene match. The CDR3 is 15 residues long. Per the germline V gene, CDR1 is SQVTM and CDR2 is ANQGSEA. This CDR3 reads CSVEDRKGTGCGYTF. Here the CDR3 DNA reads TGCAGCGTTGAAGATCGTAAGGGGACAGGCTGTGGCTACACCTTC.

Turning to this clonotype: The conserved closing phenylalanine or tryptophan is absent in this CDR3, likely reflecting a read error. This sequence joins TRBV6-5 and TRBJ1-1; TRBD1 is a possible D gene (5 bases). The CDR3 loop spans 14 amino acids. The germline gives CDR1 MNHEY, CDR2 SVGAGI. In DNA form, the CDR3 reads TGTGCCAGCAGTTTCAAACAGGTGAACACTGAGGCTTTCGTT. Its protein is CASSFKQVNTEAFV.

In its sample, this clonotype was seen many times. V and J are TRBV30 and TRBJ1-1; D remains ambiguous. CDR1 is GTSNPN, CDR2 SVGIG, per germline (reference sequence). The CDR3 covers 14 residues. Trimming took off 0 bases at V and 1 base at J, with 9 bases between the two ends. The chain's CDR3 is CAWSVKIPNTEAFF. Written as DNA, the CDR3 is TGTGCCTGGAGTGTAAAAATCCCGAACACTGAAGCTTTCTTT.

The chain is built from TRBV11-2 and TRBJ1-4, with D perhaps TRBD1 (6 bases). The CDR3 has 15 amino acids. Trimming removed 6 bases at V and 11 bases at J, with 22 bases between. Germline-derived CDR1 and CDR2 are SGHAT and FQNNGV. The CDR3 is CASRPGGGASEKLFF. CDR3 nucleotides: TGTGCCAGCAGGCCGGGAGGGGGGGCGAGTGAGAAACTGTTTTTT.

Regarding this clonotype: At one end, the junction sequence differs from germline, possibly due to a read error. V usage is TRBV7-9 and J usage is TRBJ2-5; tentatively, D is TRBD1 or TRBD2 (5 bases each). Germline loops: CDR1 SEHNR, CDR2 FQNEAQ (reference sequence). This CDR3 is 16 amino acids long. The CDR3 DNA reads as TGTGCCAGCCGCCCACCCCGGGGCAGGGTGGTGGAGACCCAGTATTTC. It is translated as CASRPPRGRVVETQYF.

In its sample, this clonotype was seen many times. The rearrangement links TRBV6-6 to TRBJ1-2, with 7 bases identical to TRBD1. J lost 0 bases, V lost 2 bases, and 3 bases had no gene match. This CDR3 spans 15 amino acids. Germline V gene lookup returns CDR1 MNHNY and CDR2 SVGAGI (reference sequence). The CDR3 spells CASSYPTGTNYGYTF. The CDR3 DNA is TGTGCCAGCAGTTACCCGACAGGGACTAACTATGGCTACACCTTC.

Concerning this clonotype itself: An end of the junction does not agree with germline; a read error may underlie this. The rearrangement links TRBV30 to TRBJ2-3; D possibly corresponds to TRBD2 (7 bases). The germline gives CDR1 GTSNPN, CDR2 SVGIG (reference sequence). The CDR3 totals 13 residues. DNA for the CDR3: TGCGCCTTGACTAGCAGGAGGACAGATACGCAGTGTTTT. It is translated as CALTSRRTDTQCF.

This chain connects TRBV6-1 to TRBJ2-7; D tentatively fits TRBD1 or TRBD2 (5 bases each). This CDR3 is built from 13 residues. Germline lookup yields CDR1 MNHNS and CDR2 SASEGT. CDR3 region: CASSEAQGRGQYV. CDR3 nucleotides: TGTGCCAGTAGTGAAGCGCAGGGTCGGGGGCAGTACGTC.

A note on this clonotype: This may arise from a read error, as a much more abundant clone is one base away. The chain recombines TRBV5-1 with TRBJ1-2; TRBD1 might be the D (6 bases). The CDR3 is 14 amino acids. V was pared by 9 bases and J by 7 bases, with 22 bases between. Germline V CDR1 and CDR2: SGHRS, YFSETQ. CDR3 in DNA: TGCGCCACCTCACAAGGGGGAGGAAGGCTTGGCTACACCTTC. It encodes CATSQGGGRLGYTF.

This chain links TRBV29-1 with TRBJ1-4; D is uncertain. The germline V gene encodes CDR1 SQVTM and CDR2 ANQGSEA. The CDR3 extends over 12 amino acids. CDR3 coding DNA: TGCACTGCCGGGCCAGATTCAGAAAAACTGTTTTTT. This codes for CTAGPDSEKLFF. The complete variable domain, with remaining parts taken from reference TRBV29-1 and TRBJ1-4, reads SAVISQKPSRDICQRGTSLTIQCQVDSQVTMMFWYRQQPGQSLTLIATANQGSEATYESGFVIDKFPISRPNLTFSTLTVSNMSPEDSSIYLCTAGPDSEKLFFGSGTQLSVL.

Notes on this clonotype: The germline gene is not matched at one end of the junction; a read error may be the cause. CDR3 loop: CGSSLMETEETQYF. The CDR3 DNA follows: TGTGGCAGCAGTTTAATGGAGACGGAAGAGACCCAGTACTTC. The chain employs TRBV12-3 or TRBV12-4 and TRBJ2-5, with D unresolved. CDR3 length: 14 residues.

Remarks on this clonotype: This may stem from a read error, because a much larger clone lies one nucleotide away. The chain recombines TRBV28 with TRBJ2-7, with 9 bases matching TRBD2. Germline values: CDR1 MDHEN, CDR2 SYDVKM. This CDR3 spans 14 amino acids. CDR3 loop: CASNLFSGSYEQYF. Written as DNA, the CDR3 is TGTGCCAGCAATTTATTTAGCGGGAGCTACGAGCAGTACTTC.

A note on this clonotype: A read error is possible here, since a much larger clone lies one base away. The conserved final phenylalanine or tryptophan is absent from the CDR3, which likely points to a read error. The chain uses TRBV20-1 and TRBJ2-7; 13 nucleotides agree with TRBD2. CDR1 DFQATT and CDR2 SNEGSKA come from the germline V gene (reference sequence). With 5 bases clipped from V and 6 bases from J, the junction kept 4 bases outside the gene matches. The CDR3 consists of 13 residues. CDR3 amino acids: CSAWTSGRREQYI. In DNA form, the CDR3 reads TGCAGTGCTTGGACTAGCGGGAGACGCGAGCAGTACATC.

The chain employs TRBV7-8 and TRBJ2-3; TRBD1 matches 9 bases. In germline, CDR1 is SGHVS, CDR2 FQNEAQ. The V and J ends lost 5 bases and 15 bases, in that order; junction bases with no gene match: 18. The CDR3 loop spans 15 amino acids. The CDR3 is CASSLRHGQGSMQYF. The DNA of the CDR3 is TGTGCCAGCAGCCTCAGACACGGACAGGGGAGTATGCAATATTTT.

A note on this clonotype: This may be a read error: a much more frequent sequence differs by one nucleotide. The chain is built from TRBV5-1 and TRBJ2-2, with 9 bases matching TRBD2. Germline V gene sequence: CDR1 SGHRS, CDR2 YFSETQ. This CDR3 contains 14 residues. CDR3 in DNA: TGCGCCAGGAGCTTGGTAGCGGGAGTCGGGGAGCTGTTTTTT. Protein product: CARSLVAGVGELFF. The variable domain in full, with the rest retrieved from reference TRBV5-1 and TRBJ2-2, is KAGVTQTPRYLIKTRGQQVTLSCSPISGHRSVSWYQQTPGQGLQFLFEYFSETQRNKGNFPGRFSGRQFSNSRSEMNVSTLELGDSALYLCARSLVAGVGELFFGEGSRLTVL.

On this clonotype itself: The junction and the germline gene differ at one end; a read error may be behind it. The chain joins TRBV28 to TRBJ1-2; perhaps TRBD1 as D (6 bases). Germline V CDR1 and CDR2: MDHEN, SYDVKM. This CDR3 region has 14 residues. The CDR3 bases are TGTGCCAGCTGTTCCTATCAGGGGCACTATGGCTGCACCTTC. This codes for CASCSYQGHYGCTF.

A remark on this clonotype: This CDR3 is missing its conserved last phenylalanine or tryptophan, likely due to a read error. This sequence joins TRBV11-2 and TRBJ2-1, with D possibly matching TRBD1 (5 bases). Germline CDR1 and CDR2: SGHAT and FQNNGV. The CDR3 is made up of 17 amino acids. The CDR3 DNA sequence: TGTGCCAGCAGCTTACTGACAGCCCAGAGCTCCTACAGTGAGCAGTTCCTC. Translation: CASSLLTAQSSYSEQFL.

Comments on this clonotype: A read error is likely, as this CDR3 ends without the conserved phenylalanine or tryptophan. The CDR3 nucleotides are TGCAACGTTAAACGGGAGCCCACAGATACGCAGTATTAT. It is translated as CNVKREPTDTQYY. The chain employs TRBV29-1 and TRBJ2-3, with D possibly TRBD2 on 6 matching bases. Germline CDR1 reads SQVTM; CDR2 reads ANQGSEA. The CDR3 runs to 13 residues.

As for this clonotype: The junction departs from the called germline gene at one end, perhaps through a read error. V gene TRBV29-1 combines with J gene TRBJ2-3, with 8 bases that match TRBD2. Germline CDR1 is SQVTM and CDR2 is ANQGSEA. This CDR3 has 12 amino acids. The CDR3 is CRVEAGGDTQYF. DNA for the CDR3: TGCAGGGTTGAGGCGGGGGGAGATACGCAGTATTTT.

Note on this clonotype: A much larger clone lies a single base off, so this may be a read error. The V call is TRBV30, the J call TRBJ2-2; D unresolved. CDR1 and CDR2 from the germline V gene are GTSNPN and SVGIG (reference sequence). This CDR3 region has 13 residues. The CDR3 region has the DNA TGTGTCGGACGTGACCCGAACACCGGGGAGCTGTTTTTT. This encodes CVGRDPNTGELFF.

This sequence joins TRBV6-1 and TRBJ2-7; TRBD2 matches at 8 bases. The CDR3 length is 15 residues. Germline CDR1 is MNHNS and CDR2 is SASEGT. The CDR3 sequence is CTSSELADSSYEQYV. The CDR3 coding sequence is TGTACCAGCAGTGAACTAGCGGATAGCTCCTACGAGCAGTATGTC.

This clonotype came up once. A much more abundant neighbour one base away suggests this may be a read error. The chain combines TRBV5-1 with TRBJ1-6; 7 bases are a match to TRBD1. This CDR3 has 16 amino acids. Per the germline V gene, CDR1 is SGHRS and CDR2 is YFSETQ. The CDR3: CASSLKAQGSNSLLHF. The CDR3, as DNA: TGCGCCAGCAGCTTGAAGGCACAGGGGTCGAATTCACTCCTCCACTTT.